What follows describes a single TCR beta chain. Antigen unknown. This CDR3 has 14 amino acids. Trimming left V 6 bases short and J 6 bases short, with 16 bases between. Germline V gives CDR1 MNHNS, CDR2 SASEGT. Here immunoSEQ multiplex PCR was the method, and the copy in TCRdb shows in-frame clones only, minus some. Among 60,000 to 85,000 clones listed, nearly 95% were seen once. These data come from a study of cytomegalovirus exposure and HLA in healthy donors. Study in general: The 120 validation repertoires were reported in a later analysis to have been generated on the same platform as the roughly 720 first-cohort repertoires.

Study-level findings and limits: Usually a TCR sequence was rare, but some public TCRs were found in many donors. Both high specificity and high sensitivity reportedly marked the classifier's diagnosis of cytomegalovirus status. Among TCR beta chains, those listed as cytomegalovirus-associated numbered some 160.

Sequencing was performed on PBMCs. This chain connects TRBV6-1 to TRBJ2-3, with D maybe TRBD1 (5 bases). The source is a man aged 18 to 29 in good health and CMV-seropositive. CDR3 sequence reads: CASRGRILVDTQYF. The CDR3 DNA is TGTGCCAGCAGGGGGCGGATCCTGGTGGATACGCAGTATTTT.